These T cell receptor beta chains were read from a single sample in a study of identical twins. MiXCR, applied by TCRdb to the 5' RACE reads, yields one record per CDR3 protein. The sample lists about 920,000 distinct CDR3 sequences; 12% were seen once. These data also formed part of another study, on yellow fever vaccine responses in identical twins.

The specimen was PBMCs. The receptors originated from a woman aged 18-35 years in good health. Both conserved end residues are part of each CDR3. The D gene is left open where the match is weak. Size values are once, few and many counts, or a class for expanded clones, and some rows have none.

v_gene: TRBV5-5
d_gene: .
j_gene: TRBJ2-3
abundance: .
CDR3aa: CASSLEVARDTQYF
CDR3nt: TGTGCCAGCAGCTTGGAAGTAGCGAGGGATACGCAGTATTTT

v_gene: TRBV7-2
d_gene: TRBD1
j_gene: TRBJ1-1
abundance: few
CDR3aa: CASSLGDREDTEAFF
CDR3nt: TGTGCCAGCAGCTTAGGGGACAGGGAGGACACTGAAGCTTTCTTT

v_gene: TRBV12-3/TRBV12-4
d_gene: .
j_gene: TRBJ2-3
abundance: .
CDR3aa: CASRRSSTDTQYF
CDR3nt: TGTGCCAGCAGGAGATCAAGCACAGATACGCAGTATTTT

v_gene: TRBV29-1
d_gene: .
j_gene: TRBJ1-1
abundance: .
CDR3aa: CSVTKGHGTEAFF
CDR3nt: TGCAGCGTGACGAAGGGCCACGGGACTGAAGCTTTCTTT

v_gene: TRBV29-1
d_gene: .
j_gene: TRBJ2-7
abundance: .
CDR3aa: CSVEGRSYEQYF
CDR3nt: TGCAGCGTTGAAGGCAGATCCTACGAGCAGTACTTC

v_gene: TRBV7-8
d_gene: .
j_gene: TRBJ2-2
abundance: few
CDR3aa: CASSFLGSGTGELFF
CDR3nt: TGTGCCAGCAGCTTTCTGGGCTCGGGGACCGGGGAGCTGTTTTTT

v_gene: TRBV20-1
d_gene: .
j_gene: TRBJ1-5
abundance: .
CDR3aa: CSASPAGMEHQPQHF
CDR3nt: TGCAGTGCTAGCCCCGCCGGGATGGAGCATCAGCCCCAGCATTTT

v_gene: TRBV6-1
d_gene: .
j_gene: TRBJ2-1
abundance: .
CDR3aa: CASSEGGTVYNEQFF
CDR3nt: TGTGCCAGCAGTGAGGGCGGGACCGTATACAATGAGCAGTTCTTC

v_gene: TRBV7-9
d_gene: TRBD2
j_gene: TRBJ2-1
abundance: few
CDR3aa: CASSNSGPIWNEQFF
CDR3nt: TGTGCCAGCAGCAATAGCGGGCCGATTTGGAATGAGCAGTTCTTC

v_gene: TRBV15
d_gene: .
j_gene: TRBJ2-4
abundance: .
CDR3aa: CATSREVPLDIQYF
CDR3nt: TGTGCCACCAGCAGAGAGGTCCCCTTGGACATTCAGTACTTC

v_gene: TRBV29-1
d_gene: TRBD1
j_gene: TRBJ1-2
abundance: few
CDR3aa: CSVGTGGNYGYTF
CDR3nt: TGCAGCGTTGGAACAGGGGGGAACTATGGCTACACCTTC

v_gene: TRBV10-3
d_gene: TRBD2
j_gene: TRBJ2-1
abundance: few
CDR3aa: CAISPIAGGPNEQFF
CDR3nt: TGTGCCATCAGTCCAATAGCGGGAGGGCCTAATGAGCAGTTCTTC

v_gene: TRBV18
d_gene: TRBD1
j_gene: TRBJ2-3
abundance: .
CDR3aa: CASSTGAPDTQYF
CDR3nt: TGTGCCAGCTCAACAGGGGCCCCAGATACGCAGTATTTT

v_gene: TRBV5-1
d_gene: .
j_gene: TRBJ2-6
abundance: few
CDR3aa: CASSLSSKGSGANVLTF
CDR3nt: TGCGCCAGCAGCTTGTCGTCCAAGGGCTCTGGGGCCAACGTCCTGACTTTC

v_gene: TRBV18
d_gene: TRBD1
j_gene: TRBJ2-7
abundance: .
CDR3aa: CASSPLRDRPWYEQYF
CDR3nt: TGTGCCAGCTCACCGCTCCGGGACAGACCTTGGTACGAGCAGTACTTC

v_gene: TRBV6-2/TRBV6-3
d_gene: .
j_gene: TRBJ2-2
abundance: .
CDR3aa: CASRTPRDTGELFF
CDR3nt: TGTGCCAGCAGAACCCCCCGGGACACCGGGGAGCTGTTTTTT

v_gene: TRBV20-1
d_gene: TRBD2
j_gene: TRBJ2-7
abundance: few
CDR3aa: CSAGSGLNYEQYF
CDR3nt: TGCAGTGCTGGATCGGGACTAAACTACGAGCAGTACTTC

v_gene: TRBV20-1
d_gene: .
j_gene: TRBJ2-7
abundance: few
CDR3aa: CSARDRIANYEQYF
CDR3nt: TGCAGTGCTAGAGACAGGATAGCCAACTACGAGCAGTACTTC

v_gene: TRBV4-2
d_gene: .
j_gene: TRBJ2-3
abundance: many
CDR3aa: CASSQDLAGGTDTQYF
CDR3nt: TGTGCCAGCAGCCAAGATTTGGCAGGGGGCACAGATACGCAGTATTTT

v_gene: TRBV2
d_gene: TRBD1
j_gene: TRBJ1-1
abundance: many
CDR3aa: CASRVTGGRTEAFF
CDR3nt: TGTGCCAGCAGAGTAACAGGGGGCAGAACTGAAGCTTTCTTT

v_gene: TRBV18
d_gene: TRBD2
j_gene: TRBJ2-1
abundance: many
CDR3aa: CASSMTSGGYNEQFF
CDR3nt: TGTGCCAGCTCGATGACTAGCGGGGGTTACAATGAGCAGTTCTTC

v_gene: TRBV23-1
d_gene: .
j_gene: TRBJ2-5
abundance: .
CDR3aa: CASSQSRSSPRRETQYF
CDR3nt: TGCGCCAGCAGTCAATCGAGGTCCTCCCCACGAAGGGAGACCCAGTACTTC

v_gene: TRBV24-1
d_gene: .
j_gene: TRBJ2-3
abundance: few
CDR3aa: CATSAQGEADTQYF
CDR3nt: TGTGCCACCAGTGCCCAGGGGGAGGCAGATACGCAGTATTTT

v_gene: TRBV7-8
d_gene: TRBD2
j_gene: TRBJ2-3
abundance: .
CDR3aa: CASSPPTSGITDTQYF
CDR3nt: TGTGCCAGCAGTCCCCCAACTAGCGGGATAACAGATACGCAGTATTTT

v_gene: TRBV19
d_gene: .
j_gene: TRBJ1-2
abundance: .
CDR3aa: CASSPPHGTHYGYTF
CDR3nt: TGTGCCAGTAGTCCGCCTCACGGGACACACTATGGCTACACCTTC

v_gene: TRBV25-1
d_gene: TRBD1
j_gene: TRBJ2-1
abundance: few
CDR3aa: CASSDPQGSSTPYDEQFF
CDR3nt: TGTGCCAGCAGTGATCCACAGGGGTCCTCAACCCCGTACGATGAGCAGTTCTTC

v_gene: TRBV3-1
d_gene: .
j_gene: TRBJ2-1
abundance: .
CDR3aa: CASSQEHPEQFF
CDR3nt: TGTGCCAGCAGCCAAGAACATCCTGAGCAGTTCTTC

v_gene: TRBV28
d_gene: .
j_gene: TRBJ2-7
abundance: many
CDR3aa: CASSLSRWGFGEQYF
CDR3nt: TGTGCCAGCAGTTTATCGCGGTGGGGCTTTGGCGAGCAGTACTTC

v_gene: TRBV6-2/TRBV6-3
d_gene: .
j_gene: TRBJ1-1
abundance: .
CDR3aa: CASSYLQERYTEAFF
CDR3nt: TGTGCCAGCAGTTACCTACAGGAGCGGTACACTGAAGCTTTCTTT

v_gene: TRBV4-1
d_gene: TRBD1
j_gene: TRBJ2-7
abundance: .
CDR3aa: CASRLSLRTTRGEQYF
CDR3nt: TGCGCCAGCAGACTTAGCCTAAGGACCACCAGGGGGGAGCAGTACTTC

v_gene: TRBV12-3/TRBV12-4
d_gene: .
j_gene: TRBJ2-1
abundance: few
CDR3aa: CASSFGLLSETGTSYNEQFF
CDR3nt: TGTGCCAGCAGTTTTGGGCTACTCAGTGAAACCGGGACCTCCTACAATGAGCAGTTCTTC

v_gene: TRBV2
d_gene: TRBD1
j_gene: TRBJ1-5
abundance: few
CDR3aa: CASRRDRGPTSNQPQHF
CDR3nt: TGTGCCAGCAGGAGGGACAGGGGACCAACTAGCAATCAGCCCCAGCATTTT

v_gene: TRBV11-3
d_gene: .
j_gene: TRBJ2-7
abundance: few
CDR3aa: CASSTVVGASYEQYF
CDR3nt: TGTGCCAGCAGCACAGTCGTGGGGGCCTCCTACGAGCAGTACTTC

v_gene: TRBV12-3/TRBV12-4
d_gene: .
j_gene: TRBJ2-1
abundance: many
CDR3aa: CASSLTLSSYNEQFF
CDR3nt: TGTGCCAGCAGTTTAACCCTGAGCTCCTACAATGAGCAGTTCTTC

v_gene: TRBV7-9
d_gene: TRBD1
j_gene: TRBJ2-7
abundance: .
CDR3aa: CASTLYGDRGTYEQYF
CDR3nt: TGTGCCAGCACCCTGTACGGGGACAGGGGTACCTACGAGCAGTACTTC

v_gene: TRBV5-5
d_gene: .
j_gene: TRBJ1-3
abundance: few
CDR3aa: CASSLNPQGSSGNTIYF
CDR3nt: TGTGCCAGCAGCTTGAATCCCCAGGGAAGCTCTGGAAACACCATATATTTT

v_gene: TRBV20-1
d_gene: .
j_gene: TRBJ1-5
abundance: few
CDR3aa: CSASGVLGLSNQPQHF
CDR3nt: TGCAGTGCTAGTGGTGTACTAGGCTTGAGCAATCAGCCCCAGCATTTT

v_gene: TRBV6-2/TRBV6-3
d_gene: TRBD2
j_gene: TRBJ2-1
abundance: .
CDR3aa: CASSSPRASSGSYNEQFF
CDR3nt: TGTGCCAGCAGTTCACCCCGAGCGTCTAGCGGATCTTACAATGAGCAGTTCTTC

v_gene: TRBV5-5
d_gene: .
j_gene: TRBJ2-1
abundance: few
CDR3aa: CASSLFLVRGSYNEQFF
CDR3nt: TGTGCCAGCAGCTTGTTCTTGGTTAGGGGTTCGTACAATGAGCAGTTCTTC

v_gene: TRBV3-1
d_gene: .
j_gene: TRBJ1-2
abundance: few
CDR3aa: CASSQDSWGITF
CDR3nt: TGTGCCAGCAGCCAAGATTCCTGGGGCATCACCTTC

v_gene: TRBV6-1
d_gene: .
j_gene: TRBJ1-2
abundance: few
CDR3aa: CASSATAFQVYGYTF
CDR3nt: TGTGCCAGCAGTGCGACCGCCTTTCAAGTCTATGGCTACACCTTC

v_gene: TRBV5-1
d_gene: .
j_gene: TRBJ2-3
abundance: few
CDR3aa: CASSLRYSTSTDTQYF
CDR3nt: TGCGCCAGCAGCTTGCGATACAGCACTAGCACAGATACGCAGTATTTT

v_gene: TRBV28
d_gene: .
j_gene: TRBJ1-2
abundance: many
CDR3aa: CASRRQSYGYTF
CDR3nt: TGTGCCAGTAGACGACAGTCTTATGGCTACACCTTC

v_gene: TRBV2
d_gene: .
j_gene: TRBJ1-6
abundance: .
CDR3aa: CASSEEQGTYNSPLHF
CDR3nt: TGTGCCAGCAGTGAAGAGCAGGGGACGTATAATTCACCCCTCCACTTT

v_gene: TRBV10-2
d_gene: .
j_gene: TRBJ2-3
abundance: .
CDR3aa: CASRLTQGLTDTQYF
CDR3nt: TGCGCCAGCAGGTTAACGCAGGGATTGACAGATACGCAGTATTTT

v_gene: TRBV5-5
d_gene: TRBD2
j_gene: TRBJ2-3
abundance: .
CDR3aa: CAGEGTKGTDTQYF
CDR3nt: TGTGCCGGCGAGGGGACTAAGGGCACAGATACGCAGTATTTT

v_gene: TRBV20-1
d_gene: TRBD2
j_gene: TRBJ2-1
abundance: few
CDR3aa: CSASLAGVRNEQFF
CDR3nt: TGCAGTGCTTCGCTAGCGGGAGTTCGCAATGAGCAGTTCTTC

v_gene: TRBV7-8
d_gene: .
j_gene: TRBJ2-1
abundance: many
CDR3aa: CASSLEVEQFF
CDR3nt: TGTGCCAGCAGCTTAGAGGTTGAGCAGTTCTTC

v_gene: TRBV5-1
d_gene: TRBD2
j_gene: TRBJ2-3
abundance: .
CDR3aa: CASSLNPGTSKDTQYF
CDR3nt: TGCGCCAGCAGCTTGAACCCTGGGACTAGCAAAGATACGCAGTATTTT

v_gene: TRBV18
d_gene: .
j_gene: TRBJ2-7
abundance: few
CDR3aa: CASSPPGFYEQYF
CDR3nt: TGTGCCAGCTCACCCCCGGGTTTCTACGAGCAGTACTTC

v_gene: TRBV7-8
d_gene: .
j_gene: TRBJ2-7
abundance: few
CDR3aa: CASSFGYGGSYEQYF
CDR3nt: TGTGCCAGCAGCTTCGGATACGGCGGCTCCTACGAGCAGTACTTC

v_gene: TRBV7-8
d_gene: .
j_gene: TRBJ2-3
abundance: .
CDR3aa: CASEEVNTQYF
CDR3nt: TGTGCCAGCGAGGAAGTAAATACGCAGTATTTT

v_gene: TRBV5-1
d_gene: .
j_gene: TRBJ2-3
abundance: few
CDR3aa: CASSIRTSDTQYF
CDR3nt: TGCGCCAGCAGCATCCGGACGTCAGATACGCAGTATTTT

v_gene: TRBV27
d_gene: .
j_gene: TRBJ1-6
abundance: few
CDR3aa: CASSFYSESPLHF
CDR3nt: TGTGCCAGCAGTTTCTACAGTGAGTCACCCCTCCACTTT

v_gene: TRBV20-1
d_gene: .
j_gene: TRBJ2-2
abundance: many
CDR3aa: CSARVQANTGELFF
CDR3nt: TGCAGTGCTAGGGTCCAGGCGAACACCGGGGAGCTGTTTTTT

v_gene: TRBV20-1
d_gene: .
j_gene: TRBJ1-2
abundance: .
CDR3aa: CSARDLQGYTF
CDR3nt: TGCAGTGCTAGAGATCTGCAGGGCTACACCTTC

v_gene: TRBV10-3
d_gene: .
j_gene: TRBJ2-7
abundance: .
CDR3aa: CAISERGSYEQYF
CDR3nt: TGTGCCATCAGTGAAAGGGGATCCTACGAGCAGTACTTC

v_gene: TRBV28
d_gene: TRBD2
j_gene: TRBJ2-7
abundance: .
CDR3aa: CASSLELAGVTPERYEQYF
CDR3nt: TGTGCCAGCAGTCTGGAACTAGCGGGAGTTACACCCGAGAGGTACGAGCAGTACTTC

v_gene: TRBV20-1
d_gene: .
j_gene: TRBJ2-1
abundance: few
CDR3aa: CSASLGVGNEQFF
CDR3nt: TGCAGTGCTAGTCTGGGGGTCGGCAATGAGCAGTTCTTC

v_gene: TRBV18
d_gene: .
j_gene: TRBJ2-5
abundance: few
CDR3aa: CASSPSERAGTQYF
CDR3nt: TGTGCCAGCTCACCTTCCGAGAGGGCGGGGACCCAGTACTTC